The next 22 T cell receptor beta chains were all read from a single sample in a study of cytomegalovirus exposure and HLA in healthy donors. TCRdb's copy holds only in-frame clones and misses some; the assay was immunoSEQ multiplex PCR. The sample yields 120,000 to 150,000 clones, 86% seen once. Sequencing was done on a sample of PBMCs. These receptors all come from a man aged 18 to 30 in good health and CMV-seronegative.

This chain connects TRBV4-2 to TRBJ1-3, with 8 bases identical to TRBD1. The junction had 7 bases not matched to a gene; V was cut back by 3 bases and J by 0 bases. The CDR3 length is 17 residues. CDR1 is LGHNA, CDR2 YNFKEQ, per germline. CDR3 in amino acids: CASSQAQGASSGNTIYF. The CDR3 nucleotides read TGTGCCAGCAGCCAGGCCCAGGGGGCGAGCTCTGGAAACACCATATATTTT.

This clone was detected a few times. The chain combines TRBV11-2 with TRBJ2-7; 11 positions match TRBD2. After removal of 4 bases from V and 2 bases from J, the junction contained 10 bases not matched to a gene. This CDR3 is 17 amino acids long. Germline V gene lookup returns CDR1 SGHAT and CDR2 FQNNGV. CDR3 in DNA: TGTGCCAGCAGCTCAATCCGGACTAGCGGGTATCCCTACGAGCAGTACTTC. Encoded protein: CASSSIRTSGYPYEQYF.

CDR3 bases: TGTGCCAGCAGCTTGCGGACTAGCGGGAGATACGAGCAGTACTTC. It translates to CASSLRTSGRYEQYF. This chain joins TRBV5-4 and TRBJ2-7, with 13 positions matching TRBD2. The J segment lost 4 bases and the V segment lost 1 base, leaving 2 bases of the junction unmatched. The CDR3 length is 15 residues. The germline V gene has CDR1 SGHNT and CDR2 YYREEE (reference sequence). The full variable domain, completed using reference TRBV5-4 and TRBJ2-7, is ETGVTQSPTHLIKTRGQQVTLRCSSQSGHNTVSWYQQALGQGPQFIFQYYREEENGRGNFPPRFSGLQFPNYSSELNVNALELDDSALYLCASSLRTSGRYEQYFGPGTRLTVT.

The chain carries TRBV5-1 and TRBJ2-3; D is perhaps TRBD1 (5 bases). Germline V gene data show CDR1 as SGHRS and CDR2 as YFSETQ. V dropped 5 bases and J dropped 3 bases, with 13 bases sitting between them. The CDR3 has 14 residues. This CDR3 is CASRMGKGTDTQYF. In DNA form, the CDR3 reads TGCGCCAGCAGGATGGGGAAGGGGACAGATACGCAGTATTTT.

The chain is built from TRBV18 and TRBJ2-7; D gene uncertain. The CDR3 consists of 14 residues. Germline loops: CDR1 KGHSH, CDR2 LQKENI. V lost 6 bases and J lost 3, with 15 bases in between. The CDR3 DNA follows: TGTGCCAGCTCTATACAGAATGATCTCTACGAGCAGTACTTC. It yields the protein CASSIQNDLYEQYF.

The chain recombines TRBV11-2 with TRBJ2-2, with D possibly being TRBD1 (6 bases). Germline CDR1 SGHAT, CDR2 FQNNGV. Trimming removed 7 bases at V and 1 base at J, with 25 bases between. CDR3 size: 19 residues. The CDR3 region has the DNA TGTGCCAGCACCGAATTTCTTGACCGGGACAACAAGAACACCGGGGAGCTGTTTTTT. It codes for CASTEFLDRDNKNTGELFF. The whole variable domain, remainder taken from reference TRBV11-2 and TRBJ2-2, is EAGVAQSPRYKIIEKRQSVAFWCNPISGHATLYWYQQILGQGPKLLIQFQNNGVVDDSQLPKDRFSAERLKGVDSTLKIQPAKLEDSAVYLCASTEFLDRDNKNTGELFFGEGSRLTVL.

This clone showed up just a few times. This rearrangement joins TRBV9 to TRBJ2-1; 7 bases fit TRBD2. V shed 1 base and J 8 bases; nucleotides not matched to a gene: 12. The V gene's germline CDR1 is SGDLS and CDR2 YYNGEE. There are 16 residues in the CDR3. The CDR3 sequence: CASSVQAAGWSDEQFF. The CDR3 DNA sequence: TGTGCCAGCAGCGTACAGGCAGCGGGATGGTCCGATGAGCAGTTCTTC.

The chain joins TRBV28 to TRBJ1-2; D is unclear. Trimming cost V 6 bases and J 7 bases, with 21 bases left between them. CDR3 length: 15 residues. Germline V gene data show CDR1 as MDHEN and CDR2 as SYDVKM. The CDR3: CASSPSNSFASGYTF. DNA for the CDR3: TGTGCCAGCAGCCCTTCCAACAGTTTTGCTTCTGGCTACACCTTC.

There are a few counts of this clone. The rearrangement joins TRBV5-4 to TRBJ2-1; 11 positions agree with TRBD2. J lost 10 bases, V lost 0 bases, and 12 bases had no gene match. The CDR3 runs to 17 residues. Germline CDR1 is SGHNT and CDR2 is YYREEE (reference sequence). The CDR3 is CASSLDSSGGNRAEQFF. CDR3 DNA: TGTGCCAGCAGCTTGGATTCTAGCGGGGGGAATAGAGCGGAGCAGTTCTTC.

This clone was counted a few times. This rearrangement joins TRBV2 to TRBJ2-7, with 10 bases lining up with TRBD1. The CDR3 has 15 residues. CDR1 is SNHLY and CDR2 is FYNNEI in the germline V gene. The J segment lost 5 bases and the V segment lost 6 bases, leaving 10 bases of the junction unmatched. As DNA, the CDR3 is TGTGCCAGCAGGGACGGGACAGGGGAATCCCACGAGCAGTACTTC. It codes for CASRDGTGESHEQYF.

The rearrangement joins TRBV6-5 to TRBJ1-2; D may be TRBD1 (6 bases). The CDR3 spans 15 residues. Trimming stripped 0 bases from V and 6 bases from J, with 14 bases between. Germline-derived CDR1 and CDR2 are MNHEY and SVGAGI. DNA for the CDR3: TGTGCCAGCAGTTACTCGACAGGCAGGGTAAATGGCTACACCTTC. Its translation is CASSYSTGRVNGYTF.

As for this clone: Other DNA sequences of this sample code for an identical CDR3. The gene calls are TRBV27 and TRBJ1-5, with no clear D. Trimming cost V 3 bases and J 0 bases, with 3 bases left between them. This CDR3 comprises 13 residues. Germline V gene sequence: CDR1 MNHEY, CDR2 SMNVEV (reference sequence). The CDR3 spells CASSLSSNQPQHF. The CDR3 bases are TGTGCCAGCAGTTTGAGTAGCAATCAGCCCCAGCATTTT.

The J gene is TRBJ2-3, the V gene TRBV6-5, with D maybe TRBD1 (5 bases). Per germline, CDR1 MNHEY and CDR2 SVGAGI. V was clipped by 0 bases and J by 0 bases, with 10 bases between them. The CDR3 has 16 residues. CDR3 protein: CASSYSGGASTDTQYF. CDR3 sequence (DNA): TGTGCCAGCAGTTACTCAGGTGGGGCTAGCACAGATACGCAGTATTTT.

This rearrangement joins TRBV7-9 to TRBJ2-7, with D unclear. V lost 3 bases and J lost 2, with 8 bases in between. The CDR3 runs 13 residues. Looked up from germline, CDR1 is SEHNR and CDR2 is FQNEAQ (reference sequence). CDR3: CASSFSFPYEQYF. CDR3 bases: TGTGCCAGCAGCTTCTCGTTCCCCTACGAGCAGTACTTC.

The rearrangement links TRBV5-1 to TRBJ1-2; D is perhaps TRBD1 (6 bases). Trimming stripped 4 bases from V and 4 bases from J, with 14 bases between. This CDR3 has 14 amino acids. Germline-derived CDR1 and CDR2 are SGHRS and YFSETQ. CDR3 region: CASSPGGGSYGYTF. CDR3 sequence (DNA): TGCGCCAGCAGCCCTGGGGGGGGCTCCTATGGCTACACCTTC.

The chain joins TRBV2 to TRBJ1-5; D is possibly TRBD1 (6 bases). The V gene's germline CDR1 is SNHLY and CDR2 FYNNEI. The CDR3 spans 15 residues. V shed 1 base and J shed 0 bases, with 7 bases lying between them. The CDR3 DNA reads as TGTGCCAGCAGTGAAGGGACAGTTAGCAATCAGCCCCAGCATTTT. Translated, it gives CASSEGTVSNQPQHF.

The rearrangement joins TRBV7-9 to TRBJ1-1; 9 bases line up with TRBD1. From germline, CDR1 is SEHNR and CDR2 FQNEAQ (reference sequence). There are 16 residues in the CDR3. The V gene end was trimmed by 4 bases and the J gene end by 6 bases; junction bases not matched to a gene: 12. The CDR3 DNA reads TGTGCCAGCAGCTCTGCGTCCGGGACAGGGTCGGCTGAAGCTTTCTTT. It encodes CASSSASGTGSAEAFF.

The gene calls are TRBV5-1 and TRBJ2-5; 12 bases fit TRBD2. The CDR3 contains 15 residues. The junction had 5 bases not matched to a gene; V was cut back by 4 bases and J by 4 bases. Germline lookup yields CDR1 SGHRS and CDR2 YFSETQ. The CDR3, as DNA: TGCGCCAGCAGCCCACCTAGCGGGGGGGGAGAGACCCAGTACTTC. Amino acids: CASSPPSGGGETQYF.

The CDR3 nucleotides are TGTGCCACCGGCCAACACTCGGACATTCCCTCATTGGGGTCCTACGAGCAGTACTTC. This translates into CATGQHSDIPSLGSYEQYF. This sequence joins TRBV10-3 and TRBJ2-7; the D gene is possibly TRBD1 (5 bases). The CDR3 covers 19 residues. Deletions cut 10 bases from V and 1 base from J, with 32 bases between. From germline, CDR1 is ENHRY and CDR2 SYGVKD.

V and J are TRBV5-4 and TRBJ2-3; D is possibly TRBD1 (6 bases). Germline V CDR1 and CDR2: SGHNT, YYREEE (reference sequence). Trimming cost V 1 base and J 0 bases, with 9 bases left between them. The length of the CDR3 is 15 residues. The CDR3 region has the DNA TGTGCCAGCAGCTTGAGTCAGGGGAGCACAGATACGCAGTATTTT. Protein sequence: CASSLSQGSTDTQYF.

The chain uses TRBV2 and TRBJ2-1, with unresolved D. Trimming removed 5 bases from V and 11 bases from J, with 7 bases in between. The CDR3 loop spans 10 amino acids. Germline V CDR1 and CDR2: SNHLY, FYNNEI. CDR3 in amino acids: CASSFQKQFF. The CDR3 DNA reads as TGTGCCAGCAGTTTCCAGAAGCAGTTCTTC. The full variable domain, in which reference TRBV2 and TRBJ2-1 provide the parts outside the CDR3, is EPEVTQTPSHQVTQMGQEVILRCVPISNHLYFYWYRQILGQKVEFLVSFYNNEISEKSEIFDDQFSVERPDGSNFTLKIRSTKLEDSAMYFCASSFQKQFFGPGTRLTVL.

The chain joins TRBV5-1 to TRBJ2-7, with 8 bases aligning to TRBD1. V was pared by 4 bases and J by 3 bases, with 9 bases of the junction left unmatched. The germline V gene encodes CDR1 SGHRS and CDR2 YFSETQ. The CDR3 sequence is 15 residues long. The CDR3 loop reads CASSVTGDGLYEQYF. The CDR3 bases are TGCGCCAGCAGCGTGACAGGGGACGGACTCTACGAGCAGTACTTC.